This T cell receptor (beta chain) was identified during a study of blood T cell repertoires in COVID-19. Germline CDR1 and CDR2: MNHNS and SASEGT. The length of the CDR3 is 15 residues. With V trimmed by 0 bases and J by 3 bases, 3 bases remained unmatched. TCRdb keeps only in-frame clones here, not all; method: immunoSEQ multiplex PCR. Of 250,000 to 300,000 clones listed, approximately 79% are singletons. Sequencing was done on a sample of PBMCs or T cells enriched from blood (not recorded which). The chain is built from TRBV6-1 and TRBJ2-7, with 9 bases fitting TRBD1. The TCR originated in a man aged 30-40 years with acute COVID-19. CDR3 sequence reads: CASSEATGGRYEQYV. Here the CDR3 DNA reads TGTGCCAGCAGTGAAGCAACAGGGGGCCGCTACGAGCAGTACGTC.